The 11 T cell receptor beta chains below were found in one sample sequenced in a study of blood T cells in healthy people across ages. PCR was performed a second time for 7 to 11 cycles using a sample-barcoded 5' primer and a J-beta primer mix. TCRdb reanalysed the 5' RACE reads using MiXCR and keeps one entry per CDR3 protein. The repertoire includes approximately 810,000 distinct CDR3 sequences, 25% to 35% of them detected once, and roughly 17% sits in the top ten. Sequencing was done on a sample of blood. These receptor sequences come from a woman older than 75 in good health.

This clonotype showed up many times. The chain joins TRBV6-6 to TRBJ2-1, with TRBD2 identical over 15 bases. This CDR3 spans 17 amino acids. V lost 6 bases, J lost 3 bases, and 6 bases stayed unmatched. Germline CDR1 is MNHNY and CDR2 is SVGAGI (reference sequence). Here the CDR3 reads CASRLGLAGGHYNEQFF. In DNA, the CDR3 is TGTGCCAGCAGACTAGGACTAGCGGGGGGGCACTACAATGAGCAGTTCTTC.

At least ten counts were recorded for this clonotype. This chain connects TRBV6-6 to TRBJ2-1; TRBD2 might be the D (5 bases). The V gene lost 6 bases and the J gene lost 0 bases, with 12 bases spanning the gap. The germline V gene has CDR1 MNHNY and CDR2 SVGAGI (reference sequence). This CDR3 has 15 amino acids. The CDR3 region is CASRPPGVSYNEQFF. The CDR3 bases are TGTGCCAGCAGACCCCCCGGGGTCTCCTACAATGAGCAGTTCTTC.

As for this clonotype: This may be a read error: a much more frequent sequence differs by one nucleotide. The chain links TRBV5-1 to TRBJ2-5; unclear D gene. The CDR3 is 14 amino acids. Trimming shortened V by 3 bases and J by 4 bases, and 13 bases separated the two germline ends. Germline assignment: CDR1 SGHRS and CDR2 YFSETQ. The CDR3 protein is CASSWRRATETQYF. CDR3 nucleotides: TGCGCCAGCAGCTGGAGAAGGGCGACAGAGACCCAGTACTTC.

In regard to this clonotype: A much bigger clone sits one base away, suggesting this may be a read error. The V call is TRBV20-1, the J call TRBJ2-4; a weak D match, TRBD1 (5 bases). The J call is doubtful: the DNA matches TRBJ2-7 better. The CDR3 covers 14 residues. Germline lookup yields CDR1 DFQATT and CDR2 SNEGSKA (reference sequence). The CDR3 here is CSARDRAGLNEQYF. The CDR3 DNA sequence: TGCAGTGCTAGAGATCGGGCAGGGTTAAACGAGCAGTACTTC.

This clonotype was seen only a few times. V and J are TRBV4-1 and TRBJ1-2; 10 nucleotides align to TRBD1. This CDR3 is 16 amino acids long. Germline V gene sequence: CDR1 MGHRA, CDR2 YSYEKL. V was pared by 0 bases and J by 5 bases, with 6 bases of the junction left unmatched. The CDR3 DNA reads as TGCGCCAGCAGCCAAGATGGGGACAGGGGCAGGTATGGCTACACCTTC. Translated: CASSQDGDRGRYGYTF.

This chain connects TRBV24-1 to TRBJ2-1; the D gene could be TRBD1 or TRBD2 (5 bases each). V was cut by 9 bases and J by 7 bases, with 15 bases left in between. Germline-derived CDR1 and CDR2 are KGHDR and SFDVKD. The CDR3 length is 13 residues. The CDR3 loop reads CATGNEGWNEQFF. CDR3 in DNA: TGTGCCACCGGGAACGAGGGGTGGAATGAGCAGTTCTTC.

This chain connects TRBV5-6 to TRBJ2-7; D is perhaps TRBD1 (6 bases). The CDR3 consists of 14 residues. V gave up 0 bases and J gave up 7 bases, with 14 bases separating them. Germline V CDR1 and CDR2: SGHDT, YYEEEE. The CDR3 loop reads CASSLETGYDEQYF. The CDR3 nucleotides are TGTGCCAGCAGCTTGGAAACAGGGTATGATGAGCAGTACTTC.

This clonotype was counted between two and nine times. This rearrangement joins TRBV5-5 to TRBJ1-2; weak D call: TRBD1 (5 bases). The CDR3 runs to 15 residues. Germline CDR1 is SGHKS and CDR2 is YYEKEE (reference sequence). Trimming took 0 bases from V and 0 from J, leaving 9 bases between them. For the CDR3, the DNA is TGTGCCAGCAGCTTGGTTGGAGGGGCTAACTATGGCTACACCTTC. As protein: CASSLVGGANYGYTF.

This clonotype was detected ten times or more. This CDR3 is CSALAGGRTDTQYF. DNA for the CDR3: TGCAGTGCTTTAGCGGGGGGACGCACAGATACGCAGTATTTT. This chain joins TRBV20-1 and TRBJ2-3; 10 bases agree with TRBD2. There are 14 residues in the CDR3. The germline CDR1 and CDR2 sequences are DFQATT and SNEGSKA (reference sequence). The junction had 3 bases not matched to a gene; V was cut back by 5 bases and J by 1 base.

As regards this clonotype: The CDR3 does not close with the conserved phenylalanine or tryptophan, likely indicating a read error. The gene calls are TRBV7-6 and TRBJ2-1, with D unresolved. Looked up from germline, CDR1 is SGHVS and CDR2 is FNYEAQ. This CDR3 has 13 amino acids. CDR3 DNA sequence: TGCGCCAGCAGCTTGAGCTCCTACAATGAGCAGTTCGTC. It codes for CASSLSSYNEQFV.

This chain joins TRBV7-2 and TRBJ1-5, with D tentatively TRBD1 (6 bases). Germline CDR1 reads SGHTA; CDR2 reads FQGNSA. Trimming took 1 base from V and 7 from J, leaving 14 bases between them. This CDR3 contains 15 residues. In DNA, the CDR3 is TGTGCCAGCAGCTTAGAGTGGGGGGCGCGACAGCCCCAGCATTTT. Translation gives CASSLEWGARQPQHF.